These 18 T cell receptor beta chains were sequenced from one sample in a study of cytomegalovirus exposure and HLA in healthy donors. The method was immunoSEQ multiplex PCR; TCRdb's version includes in-frame clones alone and lacks a portion of them. Seen here are about 73,000 clones, 90% to 95% observed once, and the top ten hold 3.2%. The sample comprised PBMCs. These receptors came from a woman under 30 in good health and CMV-seropositive.

The chain carries TRBV28 and TRBJ1-2, with unresolved D. This CDR3 region has 14 residues. The germline CDR1 and CDR2 sequences are MDHEN and SYDVKM. V lost 5 bases, J lost 4 bases, and 14 bases lay in between. The CDR3 reads CASSPHGRTYGYTF. The DNA of the CDR3 is TGTGCCAGCAGTCCCCACGGGAGAACCTATGGCTACACCTTC.

For the CDR3, the DNA is TGTGCCAGCACCACCAGGGATGAAGATACGCAGTATTTT. This translates into CASTTRDEDTQYF. The chain is built from TRBV28 and TRBJ2-3, with a weak D call TRBD1 (5 bases). V dropped 7 bases and J dropped 5 bases, with 13 bases sitting between them. Germline values: CDR1 MDHEN, CDR2 SYDVKM. This CDR3 region has 13 residues.

The chain carries TRBV19 and TRBJ1-2, with D perhaps TRBD1 (5 bases). V lost 3 bases and J lost 2, with 10 bases in between. The CDR3 loop spans 14 amino acids. Germline CDR1 reads LNHDA; CDR2 reads SQIVND (reference sequence). CDR3 residues: CASSIGQMNYGYTF. The CDR3 DNA reads as TGTGCCAGTAGTATCGGACAAATGAACTATGGCTACACCTTC.

The gene calls are TRBV19 and TRBJ2-2; 9 bases agree with TRBD1. The CDR3 runs 13 residues. Per germline, CDR1 LNHDA and CDR2 SQIVND (reference sequence). With 8 bases clipped from V and 5 bases from J, the junction kept 3 bases outside the gene matches. CDR3 bases: TGTGCCAGTGGGACAGGGAGGACCGGGGAGCTGTTTTTT. Translated: CASGTGRTGELFF.

The chain carries TRBV9 and TRBJ2-1; D call uncertain. V was trimmed by 5 bases and J by 2 bases, leaving 14 bases between them. The CDR3 runs to 15 residues. Germline CDR1 and CDR2: SGDLS and YYNGEE. This CDR3 is CASSPSGTAYNEQFF. The CDR3 coding sequence is TGTGCCAGCAGTCCATCAGGAACGGCCTACAATGAGCAGTTCTTC.

The V and J genes are TRBV6-5 and TRBJ1-2, with no clear D. Trimming stripped 0 bases from V and 5 bases from J, with 10 bases between. The germline V gene encodes CDR1 MNHEY and CDR2 SVGAGI. The CDR3 is 14 residues long. CDR3 nucleotides: TGTGCCAGCAGTTACTCGACTCCCGGTTATGGCTACACCTTC. Protein sequence: CASSYSTPGYGYTF.

DNA of the CDR3: TGCGCCAGCAGTCAAACAGGGTTTGGGTCCTACGAGCAGTACTTC. It encodes CASSQTGFGSYEQYF. V usage is TRBV10-1 and J usage is TRBJ2-7; D might be TRBD1 (6 bases). The V end was cut by 5 bases, the J end by 1 base, with 15 bases between. This CDR3 has 15 residues. In germline, CDR1 is WNHNN, CDR2 SYGVQD (reference sequence).

This chain links TRBV4-1 with TRBJ2-1, with 7 bases matching TRBD2. The CDR3 runs to 15 residues. V gave up 3 bases and J gave up 3 bases; unmatched junction bases: 5. Germline V gene sequence: CDR1 MGHRA, CDR2 YSYEKL. DNA of the CDR3: TGCGCCAGCAGCCACCCAGCGGGAAGCTACAATGAGCAGTTCTTC. This gives the protein CASSHPAGSYNEQFF.

The J gene is TRBJ2-1, the V gene TRBV7-6, with 7 bases matching TRBD1. The germline gives CDR1 SGHVS, CDR2 FNYEAQ. CDR3 length: 17 residues. V was pared by 4 bases and J by 4 bases, with 13 bases of the junction left unmatched. CDR3 bases: TGTGCCAGCAGCTCCAGCCCGGGACAGTTAACTTACAATGAGCAGTTCTTC. It is translated as CASSSSPGQLTYNEQFF.

This chain connects TRBV4-2 to TRBJ1-2; 9 nucleotides match TRBD1. CDR1 and CDR2 (germline): LGHNA, YNFKEQ. The CDR3 extends over 17 amino acids. The junction had 13 bases not matched to a gene; V was cut back by 0 bases and J by 8 bases. This chain's CDR3 is CASSQDSGQGIAWGYTF. The CDR3 DNA is TGTGCCAGCAGCCAAGATTCGGGACAGGGAATTGCGTGGGGCTACACCTTC.

The rearrangement links TRBV6-6 to TRBJ1-2, with D possibly being TRBD1 (5 bases). Germline V gives CDR1 MNHNY, CDR2 SVGAGI (reference sequence). This CDR3 has 12 residues. Trimming took 9 bases from V and 1 from J, leaving 9 bases between them. The CDR3 is CASRGGNYGYTF. The CDR3 DNA sequence: TGTGCCAGTAGGGGTGGTAACTATGGCTACACCTTC.

This rearrangement joins TRBV6-5 to TRBJ1-2, with a weak D call TRBD1 (6 bases). The CDR3 has 15 residues. The germline gives CDR1 MNHEY, CDR2 SVGAGI. The V and J ends lost 8 bases and 0 bases respectively, with 16 bases between them. CDR3 region: CASRGDTKANYGYTF. The CDR3, as DNA: TGTGCCAGCCGGGGGGACACCAAAGCTAACTATGGCTACACCTTC.

This chain uses TRBV7-9 with TRBJ1-1; D ambiguous. CDR3 length equals 13 residues. V was shortened by 7 bases and J by 4 bases, with 13 bases between the two germline ends. Germline lookup yields CDR1 SEHNR and CDR2 FQNEAQ (reference sequence). CDR3: CASILSGATEAFF. The DNA of the CDR3 is TGTGCCAGCATTTTGTCGGGAGCCACTGAAGCTTTCTTT.

The chain carries TRBV7-2 and TRBJ2-7; weak D call: TRBD2 (5 bases). The ends were cut back, 1 base at V and 6 bases at J, with 13 bases in the middle. The CDR3 is 14 amino acids. Germline V gives CDR1 SGHTA, CDR2 FQGNSA. The CDR3 region has the DNA TGTGCCAGCAGCTTAGTGCGGACCGGGGTCGAGCAGTACTTC. This translates into CASSLVRTGVEQYF.

This chain uses TRBV6-6 with TRBJ1-2; TRBD1 aligns across 9 bases. The CDR3 runs 13 residues. The V gene's germline CDR1 is MNHNY and CDR2 SVGAGI (reference sequence). V lost 7 bases, J lost 7 bases, and 7 bases stayed unmatched. CDR3 coding DNA: TGTGCCAGCACTCACAGGGGGCAGGGTGGCTACACCTTC. Protein product: CASTHRGQGGYTF.

The genes are TRBV2 and TRBJ2-2; D call uncertain. The CDR3 runs 17 residues. Germline CDR1 is SNHLY and CDR2 is FYNNEI. Trimming took off 2 bases at V and 6 bases at J, with 19 bases between the two ends. This chain's CDR3 is CASSESVGILGAGELFF. CDR3 DNA sequence: TGTGCCAGCAGTGAATCTGTTGGTATACTGGGCGCCGGGGAGCTGTTTTTT.

This rearrangement joins TRBV5-6 to TRBJ1-4, with TRBD1 matching over 10 bases. The CDR3 spans 15 residues. Germline CDR1 reads SGHDT; CDR2 reads YYEEEE. Unmatched junction bases numbered 4, after V lost 2 bases and J lost 6 bases. The CDR3 DNA sequence: TGTGCCAGCAGCTTAGGACAGGGGGGTCATGAAAAACTGTTTTTT. It specifies CASSLGQGGHEKLFF.

The rearrangement links TRBV29-1 to TRBJ2-3; the match to TRBD2 covers 13 bases. The V gene end was trimmed by 8 bases and the J gene end by 3 bases; junction bases not matched to a gene: 11. The CDR3 extends over 16 amino acids. Germline V lookup: CDR1 SQVTM, CDR2 ANQGSEA. The CDR3 loop reads CSLSGLAGDATDTQYF. DNA of the CDR3: TGCAGCCTTAGCGGACTAGCGGGAGACGCGACAGATACGCAGTATTTT.